These 29 T cell receptor beta chains share one sample of origin, sequenced in a study of identical twins (dated by TCRdb to the mid-2010s). Libraries came from 5' RACE. The run used an Illumina HiSeq 2000. In-frame beta chains were kept once TCRdb had trimmed the public reads at Q25 with fastp and called clones with MiXCR. Each entry is one CDR3 protein sequence, shown with its most common DNA and genes. For this sample there are approximately 220,000 distinct CDR3 sequences; around 10% appear just once. The ten most abundant clones make up just over 5% of the sample. The specimen was memory (CD45RO+) T cells sorted from blood. What this sample's cell subset or site label stands for: CD45RO+ enriched T cells. These receptors came from a woman aged 18-30 years in good health.

This clonotype was detected only a few times. The chain uses TRBV20-1 and TRBJ2-7; TRBD2 agrees at 10 bases. Germline V gene sequence: CDR1 DFQATT, CDR2 SNEGSKA (reference sequence). V dropped 3 bases and J dropped 6; count of bases not matched to a gene: 8. The CDR3 covers 14 residues. CDR3 sequence reads: CSARTLAGEGEQYF. The DNA for the CDR3 is TGCAGTGCTAGGACGCTAGCGGGAGAAGGCGAGCAGTACTTC.

This clonotype was recorded a few times. The V call is TRBV7-2, the J call TRBJ1-3; D may be TRBD1 (5 bases). The germline V and J ends were trimmed by 4 bases and 0 bases, with 10 bases remaining between them. In germline, CDR1 is SGHTA, CDR2 FQGNSA. CDR3 length equals 15 residues. The CDR3 protein is CASSSDRYSGNTIYF. CDR3 sequence (DNA): TGTGCCAGCAGCTCCGACAGATACTCTGGAAACACCATATATTTT.

This clonotype was recorded a few times. The rearrangement links TRBV2 to TRBJ2-3; D remains ambiguous. Trimming removed 4 bases from V and 2 bases from J, with 7 bases in between. Germline CDR1 reads SNHLY; CDR2 reads FYNNEI. This CDR3 has 13 amino acids. The CDR3: CASSGLYTDTQYF. Here the CDR3 DNA reads TGTGCCAGCAGTGGACTTTACACAGATACGCAGTATTTT. The whole variable domain, remainder taken from reference TRBV2 and TRBJ2-3, is EPEVTQTPSHQVTQMGQEVILRCVPISNHLYFYWYRQILGQKVEFLVSFYNNEISEKSEIFDDQFSVERPDGSNFTLKIRSTKLEDSAMYFCASSGLYTDTQYFGPGTRLTVL.

This clonotype was seen at least ten times. V and J are TRBV20-1 and TRBJ2-1, with D perhaps TRBD1 or TRBD2 (5 bases each). This CDR3 spans 13 amino acids. V was trimmed by 6 bases and J by 5 bases, leaving 14 bases between them. Per germline, CDR1 DFQATT and CDR2 SNEGSKA (reference sequence). The CDR3 sequence: CSAPGPTDNEQFF. DNA for the CDR3: TGCAGTGCACCGGGACCTACTGACAATGAGCAGTTCTTC.

This clonotype appeared a few times. This chain links TRBV7-9 with TRBJ1-2; possible D gene TRBD1, 6 bases. V was clipped by 5 bases and J by 6 bases, with 10 bases between them. Germline CDR1 reads SEHNR; CDR2 reads FQNEAQ (reference sequence). The CDR3 is 12 amino acids. The CDR3 region is CASSDTGHGYTF. The CDR3 DNA sequence: TGTGCCAGCAGCGACACAGGGCATGGCTACACCTTC.

The sample holds many counts of this clonotype. The V and J genes are TRBV4-3 and TRBJ2-3; D unresolved. The CDR3 length is 15 residues. Germline V gives CDR1 LGHNA, CDR2 YSLEER. V gave up 0 bases and J gave up 2 bases, with 9 bases separating them. CDR3 nucleotides: TGCGCCAGCAGCCAAGATGGTAGATTCACAGATACGCAGTATTTT. Translated, it gives CASSQDGRFTDTQYF.

This clonotype has at least ten counts. The chain couples TRBV4-3 to TRBJ2-1; D is perhaps TRBD1 (5 bases). Germline CDR1 is LGHNA and CDR2 is YSLEER. Trimming removed 0 bases from V and 3 bases from J, with 6 bases in between. This CDR3 spans 14 amino acids. CDR3 bases: TGCGCCAGCAGCCAAGAAGGACACTACAATGAGCAGTTCTTC. Amino acid sequence: CASSQEGHYNEQFF.

The rearrangement joins TRBV6-5 to TRBJ2-1, with TRBD2 matching over 8 bases. The CDR3 is 17 residues long. Trimming took 0 bases from V and 7 from J; bases not matched to a gene: 11. The V gene's germline CDR1 is MNHEY and CDR2 SVGAGI. CDR3 sequence reads: CASSYSTGRGAENEQFF. CDR3 DNA sequence: TGTGCCAGCAGTTACTCAACGGGGCGGGGGGCAGAGAATGAGCAGTTCTTC.

This clonotype was detected many times. The chain recombines TRBV5-1 with TRBJ2-7; 10 bases line up with TRBD1. In germline, CDR1 is SGHRS, CDR2 YFSETQ. V trimming: 3 bases; J trimming: 5 bases; junction bases outside the gene matches: 17. The CDR3 totals 18 residues. The CDR3 DNA is TGCGCCAGCAGCTCCCTATTACCCCGCGGGACAGGGGTCCACGAGCAGTACTTC. Its translation is CASSSLLPRGTGVHEQYF.

The table lists this clonotype with a few counts. The V gene is TRBV2, the J gene TRBJ2-7; 7 bases align to TRBD1. The V gene's germline CDR1 is SNHLY and CDR2 FYNNEI. V lost 5 bases, J lost 3 bases, and 7 bases stayed unmatched. The CDR3 runs 14 residues. The CDR3 DNA follows: TGTGCCAGCAGTCCACCGGGACAGCGCTACGAGCAGTACTTC. It is translated as CASSPPGQRYEQYF.

The rearrangement links TRBV7-2 to TRBJ2-1; 9 nucleotides line up with TRBD1. This CDR3 region has 15 residues. V lost 6 bases and J lost 2; bases outside the gene matches: 5. Germline V gene lookup returns CDR1 SGHTA and CDR2 FQGNSA. The DNA of the CDR3 is TGTGCCAGCAGTTGGGACAGGGACCCCTACAATGAGCAGTTCTTC. Protein product: CASSWDRDPYNEQFF. The complete variable domain, with remaining parts taken from reference TRBV7-2 and TRBJ2-1, reads GAGVSQSPSNKVTEKGKDVELRCDPISGHTALYWYRQSLGQGLEFLIYFQGNSAPDKSGLPSDRFSAERTGGSVSTLTIQRTQQEDSAVYLCASSWDRDPYNEQFFGPGTRLTVL.

This chain joins TRBV18 and TRBJ2-5; D is unclear. This CDR3 is built from 14 residues. Germline V gene lookup returns CDR1 KGHSH and CDR2 LQKENI. V was shortened by 2 bases and J by 5 bases, with 12 bases between the two germline ends. This CDR3 is CASSPKTSTETQYF. DNA for the CDR3: TGTGCCAGCTCACCAAAGACCTCCACCGAGACCCAGTACTTC.

The table lists this clonotype with a few counts. V is TRBV11-2 and J is TRBJ1-1, with a possible D match to TRBD1 (5 bases). Per germline, CDR1 SGHAT and CDR2 FQNNGV. V shed 1 base and J shed 0 bases, with 9 bases lying between them. This CDR3 has 15 amino acids. CDR3 sequence: CASSLVGTVNTEAFF. The CDR3 DNA reads as TGTGCCAGCAGCTTAGTTGGGACGGTGAACACTGAAGCTTTCTTT.

This clonotype was counted a few times. The chain couples TRBV27 to TRBJ1-2; a weak D match, TRBD1 (6 bases). Germline V CDR1 and CDR2: MNHEY, SMNVEV (reference sequence). This CDR3 is 14 amino acids long. V gave up 5 bases and J gave up 4 bases, with 14 bases separating them. CDR3 in DNA: TGTGCCAGCAGTCCGGCGGGACACGTCTATGGCTACACCTTC. It translates to CASSPAGHVYGYTF.

The V call is TRBV9, the J call TRBJ2-1; the D is unclear. Germline CDR1 SGDLS, CDR2 YYNGEE. This CDR3 spans 13 amino acids. Between the trimmed V and J ends, which lost 4 bases and 8 bases, there was a span of 13 bases. The CDR3 coding sequence is TGTGCCAGCAGCCTCATATATGGGGATGAGCAGTTCTTC. It codes for CASSLIYGDEQFF.

This clonotype was counted a few times. The V call is TRBV7-2, the J call TRBJ2-1; D uncertain. V was trimmed by 8 bases and J by 1 base, leaving 9 bases between them. The CDR3 is made up of 13 amino acids. Germline V gene lookup returns CDR1 SGHTA and CDR2 FQGNSA. This CDR3 reads CASHMQSYNEQFF. In DNA, the CDR3 is TGTGCCAGCCACATGCAATCCTACAATGAGCAGTTCTTC. The whole variable domain, remainder taken from reference TRBV7-2 and TRBJ2-1, is GAGVSQSPSNKVTEKGKDVELRCDPISGHTALYWYRQSLGQGLEFLIYFQGNSAPDKSGLPSDRFSAERTGGSVSTLTIQRTQQEDSAVYLCASHMQSYNEQFFGPGTRLTVL.

This clonotype was counted a few times. The rearrangement uses TRBV5-5 and TRBJ2-3; 10 bases agree with TRBD1. Per germline, CDR1 SGHKS and CDR2 YYEKEE (reference sequence). CDR3 length equals 17 residues. The trim removed 6 bases at V and 0 bases at J, leaving 10 bases unmatched. The CDR3 nucleotides read TGTGCCAGCACCGGGACAGGGGCCGGCTCTAGCACAGATACGCAGTATTTT. Encoded protein: CASTGTGAGSSTDTQYF.

This clonotype was recorded a few times. The V gene is TRBV6-6, the J gene TRBJ2-3; D is possibly TRBD1 or TRBD2 (5 bases each). The V end was cut by 8 bases, the J end by 11 bases, with 17 bases between. The CDR3 runs 12 residues. From germline, CDR1 is MNHNY and CDR2 SVGAGI (reference sequence). Here the CDR3 reads CASGVWGGGQYF. CDR3 sequence (DNA): TGTGCCAGCGGAGTTTGGGGTGGGGGGCAGTATTTT.

This clonotype was found a few times. The CDR3 region has the DNA TGCGCCAGCAGCTTGGAAGGATTAACAAGGTCTGAAGCTTTCTTT. Protein: CASSLEGLTRSEAFF. The chain combines TRBV5-1 with TRBJ1-1; D remains unclear. V lost 0 bases to trimming and J lost 6 bases, with 15 bases between them. The germline CDR1 and CDR2 sequences are SGHRS and YFSETQ. The CDR3 has 15 residues.

The chain employs TRBV6-1 and TRBJ1-5; 8 bases map to TRBD1. Germline V gives CDR1 MNHNS, CDR2 SASEGT. V dropped 11 bases and J dropped 3; count of bases not matched to a gene: 9. The CDR3 runs to 14 residues. The CDR3 sequence is CAVSGTGFNQPQHF. As DNA, the CDR3 is TGTGCCGTTTCCGGGACAGGCTTCAATCAGCCCCAGCATTTT.

The rearrangement uses TRBV27 and TRBJ2-2; possibly TRBD2 for D (6 bases). Per the germline V gene, CDR1 is MNHEY and CDR2 is SMNVEV (reference sequence). The CDR3 contains 13 residues. V lost 2 bases to trimming and J lost 7 bases, with 8 bases between them. The CDR3: CASSLGGGGELFF. The DNA of the CDR3 is TGTGCCAGCAGTTTAGGGGGAGGCGGGGAGCTGTTTTTT.

In its sample, this clonotype was seen many times. The chain employs TRBV9 and TRBJ1-2; D remains unclear. The CDR3 runs 12 residues. V was cut by 3 bases and J by 1 base, with 4 bases left in between. Germline loops: CDR1 SGDLS, CDR2 YYNGEE. This CDR3 reads CASSGGNYGYTF. The DNA for the CDR3 is TGTGCCAGCAGCGGCGGTAACTATGGCTACACCTTC.

There are a few counts of this clonotype. V and J are TRBV20-1 and TRBJ2-7; D gene uncertain. The CDR3 contains 13 residues. Germline V gives CDR1 DFQATT, CDR2 SNEGSKA (reference sequence). With 3 bases removed from V and 5 bases from J, the gap between germline ends came to 14 bases. The CDR3 sequence is CSARRSFSNEQYF. The CDR3 DNA is TGCAGTGCTAGGCGGAGCTTTTCCAACGAGCAGTACTTC.

At least ten counts were recorded for this clonotype. This rearrangement joins TRBV7-2 to TRBJ2-3; no clear D. V shed 5 bases and J shed 5 bases, with 11 bases lying between them. Germline assignment: CDR1 SGHTA and CDR2 FQGNSA. The CDR3 runs to 13 residues. CDR3 residues: CASSPRYGDTQYF. The CDR3 region has the DNA TGTGCCAGCAGCCCCCGTTACGGAGATACGCAGTATTTT.

The chain combines TRBV7-2 with TRBJ1-3; D ambiguous. V dropped 4 bases and J dropped 1 base, with 11 bases sitting between them. Per the germline V gene, CDR1 is SGHTA and CDR2 is FQGNSA. The CDR3 runs to 15 residues. The CDR3 sequence is CASSSLRWSGNTIYF. Written as DNA, the CDR3 is TGTGCCAGCAGCTCCCTTAGATGGTCTGGAAACACCATATATTTT.

This clonotype was detected a few times. V is TRBV20-1 and J is TRBJ1-1; D gene ambiguous. V was clipped by 6 bases and J by 7 bases, with 12 bases between them. Germline V gene data show CDR1 as DFQATT and CDR2 as SNEGSKA (reference sequence). The CDR3 has 11 amino acids. CDR3 amino acids: CSAGQADEAFF. DNA for the CDR3: TGCAGTGCCGGCCAGGCGGATGAAGCTTTCTTT.

The chain links TRBV20-1 to TRBJ2-4, with D perhaps TRBD1 (6 bases). In germline, CDR1 is DFQATT, CDR2 SNEGSKA (reference sequence). There are 14 residues in the CDR3. V was shortened by 1 base and J by 8 bases, with 15 bases between the two germline ends. The CDR3 sequence is CSARGLRSGDIQYF. The DNA for the CDR3 is TGCAGTGCTAGAGGGTTAAGATCAGGGGACATTCAGTACTTC.

This clonotype was detected many times. V usage is TRBV5-1 and J usage is TRBJ2-1, with 14 bases identical to TRBD2. CDR3 length: 18 amino acids. The trim removed 5 bases at V and 2 bases at J, leaving 9 bases unmatched. Germline loops: CDR1 SGHRS, CDR2 YFSETQ. The CDR3 here is CASSKGTSGRAPYNEQFF. CDR3 nucleotide sequence: TGCGCCAGCAGTAAGGGGACTAGCGGGAGAGCGCCCTACAATGAGCAGTTCTTC. The whole variable domain, filled in from reference TRBV5-1 and TRBJ2-1, reads KAGVTQTPRYLIKTRGQQVTLSCSPISGHRSVSWYQQTPGQGLQFLFEYFSETQRNKGNFPGRFSGRQFSNSRSEMNVSTLELGDSALYLCASSKGTSGRAPYNEQFFGPGTRLTVL.

The V and J genes are TRBV10-3 and TRBJ2-5; D remains unclear. The CDR3 spans 12 residues. CDR1 is ENHRY and CDR2 is SYGVKD in the germline V gene. The V gene lost 2 bases and the J gene lost 2 bases, with 3 bases spanning the gap. CDR3 loop: CAISERQETQYF. CDR3 DNA: TGTGCCATCAGTGAGAGGCAAGAGACCCAGTACTTC.